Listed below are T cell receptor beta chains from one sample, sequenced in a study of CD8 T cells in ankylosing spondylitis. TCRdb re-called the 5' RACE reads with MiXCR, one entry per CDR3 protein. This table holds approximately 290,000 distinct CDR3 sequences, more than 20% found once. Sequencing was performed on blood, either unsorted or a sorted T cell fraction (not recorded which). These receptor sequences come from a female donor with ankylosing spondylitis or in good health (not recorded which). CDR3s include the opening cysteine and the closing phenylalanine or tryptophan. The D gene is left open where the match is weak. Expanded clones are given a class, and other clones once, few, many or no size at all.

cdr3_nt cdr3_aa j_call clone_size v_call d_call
TGTGCCAGCGCGGGGGGGGGCAATGAGCAGTTCTTC CASAGGGNEQFF TRBJ2-1 - TRBV7-2 TRBD2
TGTGCCACAACCCCACTAGCGGGATACGAGCAGTACTTC CATTPLAGYEQYF TRBJ2-7 few TRBV6-1 TRBD2
TGCAGTGCTAGCCCGGGCCCTGGGGCCAACGTCCTGACTTTC CSASPGPGANVLTF TRBJ2-6 few TRBV20-1 -
TGTGCCAGCAGCGTGGCAGCGGGAGGAGGTGAGCAGTTCTTC CASSVAAGGGEQFF TRBJ2-1 - TRBV9 TRBD2
TGTGCCAGCAGCCACCTCGGGGTCGAGGCCGGGGAGCTGTTTTTT CASSHLGVEAGELFF TRBJ2-2 - TRBV3-1 -
TGTGCCAGCTCACCAGAGATTCTCGATACGCAGTATTTT CASSPEILDTQYF TRBJ2-3 - TRBV18 -
TGTGCCAGCGGACAAAGCGGGAGGAATGAGCAGTTCTTC CASGQSGRNEQFF TRBJ2-1 - TRBV9 TRBD2
TGTGCCAGCAGCCAAGAAGGGGGTGGGAGAGTGACTGAGCAGTTCTTC CASSQEGGGRVTEQFF TRBJ2-1 - TRBV4-2 -
TGCAGTGTTTCCCAGGGACGGCAACAGCCCCAGCATTTT CSVSQGRQQPQHF TRBJ1-5 - TRBV20-1 -
TGTGCCACCAGCGGAAACAGGGGGCAGGCCAAAGAGACCCAGTACTTC CATSGNRGQAKETQYF TRBJ2-5 - TRBV15 TRBD1
TGTGCCTGGACCCCAGGCAGCTACCAAGAGACCCAGTACTTC CAWTPGSYQETQYF TRBJ2-5 - TRBV30 -
TGCAGCGTTGGGAGACAGGGGGTCGACGATGGCTACACCTTC CSVGRQGVDDGYTF TRBJ1-2 few TRBV29-1 TRBD1
TGCAGTGCTAGCCCAACGAGTGGGGCGAAGGACATTCAGTACTTC CSASPTSGAKDIQYF TRBJ2-4 few TRBV20-1 -
TGTGCCAGCAGCTCATGGAGCGTCCGCTTTATGAGCACTGAAGCTTTCTTT CASSSWSVRFMSTEAFF TRBJ1-1 - TRBV7-8 -
TGTGCCAGCAGCCAAGATGACTCCCAAGAGACCCAGTACTTC CASSQDDSQETQYF TRBJ2-5 few TRBV3-1 -
TGTGCCAGCACCTCCCGGGGTTACAATGAGCAGTTCTTC CASTSRGYNEQFF TRBJ2-1 few TRBV12-3/TRBV12-4 -
TGTGCCAGCAGTGGATTGGGGGGCAATTACGAGCAGTACTTC CASSGLGGNYEQYF TRBJ2-7 - TRBV6-1 -
TGTGCCAGCAGCAGCTTGGGAAAGAACACTGAAGCTTTCTTT CASSSLGKNTEAFF TRBJ1-1 few TRBV7-9 -
TGCGCCAGCAGTGAGTCTCGGTTCGGCGGTCTACAGACAGATACGCAGTATTTT CASSESRFGGLQTDTQYF TRBJ2-3 few TRBV10-1 -
TGTGCCAGCAGCTTGGAGGCCAGGGGTTTTGACGAGCAGTACTTC CASSLEARGFDEQYF TRBJ2-7 many TRBV5-5 -
TGTGCCAGCACCACCCTAGCGGGAGTAGGAGAGACCCAGTACTTC CASTTLAGVGETQYF TRBJ2-5 few TRBV6-2/TRBV6-3 TRBD2
TGTGCCAGCAGTTACGGCAGGGGTAGCTCTGGGGCCAACGTCCTGACTTTC CASSYGRGSSGANVLTF TRBJ2-6 few TRBV6-5 -
TGTGCCAGCAGCTTAGACGGGGGCGACACAGATACGCAGTATTTT CASSLDGGDTDTQYF TRBJ2-3 - TRBV5-6 -
TGTGCCAGCAGTATCGAGACAGGGGTCGTCGAGCAGTACTTC CASSIETGVVEQYF TRBJ2-7 few TRBV12-3/TRBV12-4 TRBD1
TGTGCCAGCAGCCTAAACAGACAGCGTGGAGAGACCCAGTACTTC CASSLNRQRGETQYF TRBJ2-5 - TRBV7-2 -
TGTGCCAGCAGTCCCTTACTTGACCTTGCCTTT CASSPLLDLAF TRBJ1-1 - TRBV28 -
TGTGCCAGCGGCAGCAGGAATAATTCACCCCTCCACTTT CASGSRNNSPLHF TRBJ1-6 - TRBV12-3/TRBV12-4 -
TGTGCCAGCACCCTACCCCTTCGCAAGCAGAAAGAAGATCGGGACATTCAGTACTTC CASTLPLRKQKEDRDIQYF TRBJ2-4 - TRBV6-1 -
TGTGCAAGTCGCTTAGATGGTCAGGAGTACCCCATGAACACTGAAGCTTTCTTT CASRLDGQEYPMNTEAFF TRBJ1-1 few TRBV12-2 -
TGTGCCAGTAGTTTCCGGGACAGGGGAAACACTGAAGCTTTCTTT CASSFRDRGNTEAFF TRBJ1-1 few TRBV19 TRBD1
TGTGCCACCACGACAGTCACCTACGAGCAGTACTTC CATTTVTYEQYF TRBJ2-7 - TRBV28 -